This T cell receptor (beta chain) was found in a study of blood T cell repertoires in COVID-19. Donors in Cohort 3 who had recovered were those with two negative PCRs, healthcare professional clearance, or resolution of their symptoms. V was clipped by 6 bases and J by 3 bases, with 16 bases between them. This CDR3 has 14 amino acids. Germline CDR1 is SGHRS and CDR2 is YFSETQ. In the study's own analysis: Reference gene primers were amplified, and this amplification served to estimate nucleated cell counts. The table came from immunoSEQ multiplex PCR; TCRdb's copy has only in-frame clones and leaves some out. The D gene and trimming were derived from the DNA, and the V and J assignments and clone size from that table. The table has 300,000 to 400,000 clones, roughly nine tenths seen once.

This receptor was taken from a man in his 60s who had recovered from COVID-19. The chain recombines TRBV5-1 with TRBJ2-7, with a weak D call TRBD1 (5 bases). Sequencing was performed on PBMCs or T cells enriched from blood (not recorded which). The CDR3 coding sequence is TGCGCCAGCAAAACGTCGGCAGGGAACTACGAGCAGTACTTC. Encoded protein: CASKTSAGNYEQYF.